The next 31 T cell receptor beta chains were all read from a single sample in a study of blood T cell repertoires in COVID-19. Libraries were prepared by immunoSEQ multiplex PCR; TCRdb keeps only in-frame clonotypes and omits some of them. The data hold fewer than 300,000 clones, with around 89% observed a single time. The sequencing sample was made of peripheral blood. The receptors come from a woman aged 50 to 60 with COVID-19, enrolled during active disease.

CDR3 sequence reads: CASSVGSRGGPTEAFF. Written as DNA, the CDR3 is TGTGCCAGCAGCGTAGGGTCCCGTGGAGGGCCCACTGAAGCTTTCTTT. This rearrangement joins TRBV9 to TRBJ1-1; no firm D call. CDR1 is SGDLS, CDR2 YYNGEE, per germline. The CDR3 covers 16 residues. Trimming took 0 bases from V and 4 from J, leaving 16 bases between them.

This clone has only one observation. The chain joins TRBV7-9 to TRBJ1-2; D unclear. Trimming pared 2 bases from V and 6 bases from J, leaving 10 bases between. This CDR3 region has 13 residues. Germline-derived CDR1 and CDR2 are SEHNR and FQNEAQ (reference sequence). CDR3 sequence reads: CASSLTGKDGYTF. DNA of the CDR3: TGTGCCAGCAGCTTAACGGGGAAGGATGGCTACACCTTC. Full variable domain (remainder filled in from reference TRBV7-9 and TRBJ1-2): DTGVSQNPRHKITKRGQNVTFRCDPISEHNRLYWYRQTLGQGPEFLTYFQNEAQLEKSRLLSDRFSAERPKGSFSTLEIQRTEQGDSAMYLCASSLTGKDGYTFGSGTRLTVV.

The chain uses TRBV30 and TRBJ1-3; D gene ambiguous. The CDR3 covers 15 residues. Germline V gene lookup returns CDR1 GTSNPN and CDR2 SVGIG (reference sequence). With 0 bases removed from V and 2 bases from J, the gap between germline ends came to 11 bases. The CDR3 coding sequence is TGTGCCTGGAGTGTACAGCGGGGAACTGGAAACACCATATATTTT. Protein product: CAWSVQRGTGNTIYF.

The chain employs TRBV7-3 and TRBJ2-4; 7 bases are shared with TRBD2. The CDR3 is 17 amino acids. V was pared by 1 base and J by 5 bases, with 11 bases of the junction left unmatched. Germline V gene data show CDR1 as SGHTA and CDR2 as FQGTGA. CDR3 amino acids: CASSLRAGAGVENIQYF. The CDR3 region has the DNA TGTGCCAGCAGCTTAAGGGCGGGAGCAGGCGTCGAAAACATTCAGTACTTC.

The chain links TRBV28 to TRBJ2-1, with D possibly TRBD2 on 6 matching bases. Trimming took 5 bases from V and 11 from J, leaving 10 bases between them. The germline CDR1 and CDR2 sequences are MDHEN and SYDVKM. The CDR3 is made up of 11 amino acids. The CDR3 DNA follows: TGTGCCAGCAGTGATCGGGAGAAGCAGTTCTTC. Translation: CASSDREKQFF.

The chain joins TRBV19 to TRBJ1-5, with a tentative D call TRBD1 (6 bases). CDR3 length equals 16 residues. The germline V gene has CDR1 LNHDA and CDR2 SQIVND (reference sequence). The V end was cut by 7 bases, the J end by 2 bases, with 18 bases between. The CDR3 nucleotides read TGTGCCAGTACCTTCACAGGGTCACACGGCAATCAGCCCCAGCATTTT. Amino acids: CASTFTGSHGNQPQHF.

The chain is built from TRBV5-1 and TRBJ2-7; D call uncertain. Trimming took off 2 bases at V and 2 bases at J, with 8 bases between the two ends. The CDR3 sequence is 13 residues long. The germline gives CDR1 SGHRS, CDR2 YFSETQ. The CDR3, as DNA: TGCGCCAGCAGCTTAGACAACACCTACGAGCAGTACTTC. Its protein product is CASSLDNTYEQYF.

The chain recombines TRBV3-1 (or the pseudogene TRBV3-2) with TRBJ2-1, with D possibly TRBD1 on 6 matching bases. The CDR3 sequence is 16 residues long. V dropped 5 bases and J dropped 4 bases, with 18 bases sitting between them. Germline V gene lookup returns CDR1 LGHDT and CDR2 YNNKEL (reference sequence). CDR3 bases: TGTGCCAGCAGCGTTCCTCGGACAGCACAATACAATGAGCAGTTCTTC. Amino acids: CASSVPRTAQYNEQFF.

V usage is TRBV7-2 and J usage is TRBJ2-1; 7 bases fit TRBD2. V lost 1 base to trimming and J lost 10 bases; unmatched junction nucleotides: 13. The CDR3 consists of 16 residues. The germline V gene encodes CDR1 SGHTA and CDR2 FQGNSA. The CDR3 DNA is TGTGCCAGCAGCTTAGTCGGCGGGATCAACGGGGGGGAGCAGTTCTTC. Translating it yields CASSLVGGINGGEQFF.

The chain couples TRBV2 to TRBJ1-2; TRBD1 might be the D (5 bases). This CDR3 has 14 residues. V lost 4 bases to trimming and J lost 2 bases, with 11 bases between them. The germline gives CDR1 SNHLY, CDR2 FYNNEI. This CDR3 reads CASSVSRQNYGYTF. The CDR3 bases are TGTGCCAGCAGTGTTTCAAGACAGAACTATGGCTACACCTTC.

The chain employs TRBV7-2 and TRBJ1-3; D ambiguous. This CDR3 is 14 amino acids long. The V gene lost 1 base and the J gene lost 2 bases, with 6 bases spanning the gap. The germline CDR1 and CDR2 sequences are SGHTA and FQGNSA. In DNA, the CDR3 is TGTGCCAGCAGCTTAGAGAGGGCTGGAAACACCATATATTTT. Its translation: CASSLERAGNTIYF. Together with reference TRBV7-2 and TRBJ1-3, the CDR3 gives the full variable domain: GAGVSQSPSNKVTEKGKDVELRCDPISGHTALYWYRQSLGQGLEFLIYFQGNSAPDKSGLPSDRFSAERTGGSVSTLTIQRTQQEDSAVYLCASSLERAGNTIYFGEGSWLTVV.

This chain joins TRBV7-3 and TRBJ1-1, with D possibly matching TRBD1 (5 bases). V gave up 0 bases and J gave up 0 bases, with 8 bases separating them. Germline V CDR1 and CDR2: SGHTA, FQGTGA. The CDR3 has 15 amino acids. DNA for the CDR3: TGTGCCAGCAGCTTAACCGGGGGTCTGAACACTGAAGCTTTCTTT. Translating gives CASSLTGGLNTEAFF. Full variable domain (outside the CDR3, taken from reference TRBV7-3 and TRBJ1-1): GAGVSQTPSNKVTEKGKYVELRCDPISGHTALYWYRQSLGQGPEFLIYFQGTGAADDSGLPNDRFFAVRPEGSVSTLKIQRTERGDSAVYLCASSLTGGLNTEAFFGQGTRLTVV.

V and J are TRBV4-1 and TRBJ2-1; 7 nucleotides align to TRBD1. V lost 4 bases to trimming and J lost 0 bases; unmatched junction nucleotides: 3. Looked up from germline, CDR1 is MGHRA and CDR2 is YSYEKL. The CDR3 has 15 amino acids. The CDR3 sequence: CASSLTGVSYNEQFF. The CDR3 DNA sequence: TGCGCCAGCAGCCTAACAGGGGTCTCCTACAATGAGCAGTTCTTC.

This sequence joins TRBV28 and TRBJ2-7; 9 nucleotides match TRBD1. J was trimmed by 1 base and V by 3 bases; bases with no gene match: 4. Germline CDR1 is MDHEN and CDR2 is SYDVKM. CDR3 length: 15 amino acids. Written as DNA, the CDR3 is TGTGCCAGCAGTTTTAACAGGGGGCGTTCCTACGAGCAGTACTTC. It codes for CASSFNRGRSYEQYF.

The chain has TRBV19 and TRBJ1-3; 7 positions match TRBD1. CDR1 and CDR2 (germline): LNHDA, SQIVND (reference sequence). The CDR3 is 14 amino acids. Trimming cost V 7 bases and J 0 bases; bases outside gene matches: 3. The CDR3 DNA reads TGTGCCAGTAAGGACAGGAGCTCTGGAAACACCATATATTTT. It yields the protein CASKDRSSGNTIYF.

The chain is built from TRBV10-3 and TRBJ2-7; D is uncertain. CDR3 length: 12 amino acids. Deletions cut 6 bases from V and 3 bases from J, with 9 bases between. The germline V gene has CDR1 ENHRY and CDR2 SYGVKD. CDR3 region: CAIRSEHYEQYF. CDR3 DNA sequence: TGTGCCATCAGATCCGAACACTACGAGCAGTACTTC.

The CDR3 coding sequence is TGCAGTGCTAATAATTATGGCTACACCTTC. This sequence encodes CSANNYGYTF. The genes are TRBV20-1 and TRBJ1-2; D is unresolved. The germline V gene has CDR1 DFQATT and CDR2 SNEGSKA (reference sequence). V lost 4 bases to trimming and J lost 5 bases, with 5 bases between them. CDR3 length equals 10 residues.

This CDR3 is CASSPRGGPGLAGALNEQFF. The CDR3 coding sequence is TGTGCCAGCAGTCCACGGGGGGGACCGGGACTAGCGGGAGCCTTGAATGAGCAGTTCTTC. This rearrangement joins TRBV6-6 to TRBJ2-1, with TRBD2 identical over 14 bases. The CDR3 runs 20 residues. CDR1 is MNHNY, CDR2 SVGAGI, per germline (reference sequence). The V segment lost 5 bases and the J segment 7 bases; nucleotides outside the gene matches: 19.

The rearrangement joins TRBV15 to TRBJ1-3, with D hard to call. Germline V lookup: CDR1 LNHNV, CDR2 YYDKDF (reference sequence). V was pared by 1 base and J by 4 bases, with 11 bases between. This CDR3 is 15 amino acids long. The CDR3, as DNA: TGTGCCACCAGCAGAGGCAGGACTTTCGGAAACACCATATATTTT. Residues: CATSRGRTFGNTIYF.

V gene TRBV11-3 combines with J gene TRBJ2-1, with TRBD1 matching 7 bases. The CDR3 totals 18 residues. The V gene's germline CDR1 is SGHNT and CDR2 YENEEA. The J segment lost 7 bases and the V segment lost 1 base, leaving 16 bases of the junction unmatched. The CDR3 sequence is CASSLVQGRVRFRNEQFF. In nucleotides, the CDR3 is TGTGCCAGCAGCTTAGTACAGGGGCGGGTCCGATTTAGGAATGAGCAGTTCTTC.

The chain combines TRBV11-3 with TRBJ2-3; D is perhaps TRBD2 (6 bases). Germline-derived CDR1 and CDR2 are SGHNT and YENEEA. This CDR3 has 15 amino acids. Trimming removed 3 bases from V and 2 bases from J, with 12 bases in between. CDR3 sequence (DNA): TGTGCCAGCAGCTTGGGGGGAGCAGTCACAGATACGCAGTATTTT. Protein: CASSLGGAVTDTQYF.

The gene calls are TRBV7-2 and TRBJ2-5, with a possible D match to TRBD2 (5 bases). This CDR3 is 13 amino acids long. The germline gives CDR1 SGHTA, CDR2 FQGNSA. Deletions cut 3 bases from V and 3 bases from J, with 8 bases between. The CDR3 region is CASSFSREETQYF. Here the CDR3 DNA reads TGTGCCAGCAGCTTTTCGCGGGAAGAGACCCAGTACTTC.

The CDR3 here is CASSFSGQPGENTEAFF. DNA of the CDR3: TGTGCCAGCAGTTTCTCGGGACAGCCGGGGGAGAACACTGAAGCTTTCTTT. The V and J genes are TRBV27 and TRBJ1-1; TRBD1 agrees at 7 bases. V lost 3 bases to trimming and J lost 1 base; unmatched junction nucleotides: 11. There are 17 residues in the CDR3. CDR1 is MNHEY, CDR2 SMNVEV, per germline (reference sequence).

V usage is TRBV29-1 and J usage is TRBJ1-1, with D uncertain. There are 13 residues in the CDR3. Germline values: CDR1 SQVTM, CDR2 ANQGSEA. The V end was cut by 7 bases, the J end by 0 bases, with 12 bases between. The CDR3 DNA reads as TGCAGCGCAGTCCGGTCGGTGAACACTGAAGCTTTCTTT. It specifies CSAVRSVNTEAFF. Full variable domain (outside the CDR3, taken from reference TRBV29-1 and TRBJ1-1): SAVISQKPSRDICQRGTSLTIQCQVDSQVTMMFWYRQQPGQSLTLIATANQGSEATYESGFVIDKFPISRPNLTFSTLTVSNMSPEDSSIYLCSAVRSVNTEAFFGQGTRLTVV.

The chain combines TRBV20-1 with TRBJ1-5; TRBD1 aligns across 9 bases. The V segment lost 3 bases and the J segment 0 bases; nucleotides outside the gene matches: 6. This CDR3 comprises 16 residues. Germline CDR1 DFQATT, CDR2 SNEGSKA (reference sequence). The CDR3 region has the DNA TGCAGTGCTAGTGGGAGGACAGGGGATAGCAATCAGCCCCAGCATTTT. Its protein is CSASGRTGDSNQPQHF.

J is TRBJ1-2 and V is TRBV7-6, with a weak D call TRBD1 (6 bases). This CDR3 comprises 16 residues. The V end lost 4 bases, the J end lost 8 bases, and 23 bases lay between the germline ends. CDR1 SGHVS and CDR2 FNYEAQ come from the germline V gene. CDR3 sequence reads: CASSSDGGGRGLGYTF. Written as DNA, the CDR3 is TGTGCCAGCAGCTCCGACGGGGGGGGCCGAGGGTTGGGCTACACCTTC.

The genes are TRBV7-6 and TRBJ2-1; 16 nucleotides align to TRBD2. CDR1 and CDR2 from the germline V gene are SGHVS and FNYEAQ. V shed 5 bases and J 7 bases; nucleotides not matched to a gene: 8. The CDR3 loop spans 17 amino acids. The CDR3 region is CASSPGTSGRAGNEQFF. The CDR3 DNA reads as TGTGCCAGCAGCCCCGGGACTAGCGGGAGGGCCGGGAATGAGCAGTTCTTC.

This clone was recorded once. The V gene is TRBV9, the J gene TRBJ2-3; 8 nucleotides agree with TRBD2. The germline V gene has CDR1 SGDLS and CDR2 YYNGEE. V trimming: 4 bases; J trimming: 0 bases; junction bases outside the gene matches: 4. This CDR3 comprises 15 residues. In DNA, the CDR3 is TGTGCCAGCAGCTATAGCGGGGTTAGCACAGATACGCAGTATTTT. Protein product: CASSYSGVSTDTQYF.

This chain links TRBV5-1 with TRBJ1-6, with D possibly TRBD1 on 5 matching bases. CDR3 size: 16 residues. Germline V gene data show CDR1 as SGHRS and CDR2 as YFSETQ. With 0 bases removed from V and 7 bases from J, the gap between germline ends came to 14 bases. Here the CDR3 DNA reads TGCGCCAGCAGCTTGGCCCAGGGAGGTGGGAATTCACCCCTCCACTTT. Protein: CASSLAQGGGNSPLHF.

For the CDR3, the DNA is TGTGCCAGCAGCAGGGGTGTCTCTGGGGCCAACGTCCTGACTTTC. Its protein is CASSRGVSGANVLTF. V is TRBV5-6 and J is TRBJ2-6; D may be TRBD1 (5 bases). The V and J ends lost 4 bases and 0 bases respectively, with 8 bases between them. Germline lookup yields CDR1 SGHDT and CDR2 YYEEEE. The CDR3 covers 15 residues.

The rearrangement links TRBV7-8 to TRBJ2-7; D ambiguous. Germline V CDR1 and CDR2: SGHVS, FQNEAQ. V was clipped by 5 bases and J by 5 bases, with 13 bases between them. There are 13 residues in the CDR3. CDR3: CASSPNPRDEQYF. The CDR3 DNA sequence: TGTGCCAGCAGCCCAAACCCCCGGGACGAGCAGTACTTC.